This T cell receptor beta chain is from a study of CD8 T cells in ankylosing spondylitis. The V and J ends lost 3 bases and 3 bases respectively, with 13 bases between them. The CDR3 consists of 14 residues. Germline CDR1 DFQATT, CDR2 SNEGSKA (reference sequence). Of note for this clonotype: The antigen is not known.

With molecular barcodes, quantitative 5'-RACE was used to make the TCR beta libraries. TCRdb passed the 5' RACE reads through MiXCR, listing each CDR3 protein once. The sample holds almost 400,000 distinct CDR3 sequences; about a fifth are singletons and the top ten take roughly a sixth. Findings and limits, study-wide: Roughly eight highly homologous variants made up a TCR beta motif that seemed to typify ankylosing spondylitis blood. The clones that were linked to disease were reported to be significantly enriched in matched synovial fluid samples from ankylosing spondylitis patients. Researchers report that disease-linked clones proved CD8+ and relatively rare in peripheral blood.

Material: blood, either unsorted or a sorted T cell fraction (not recorded which). The chain joins TRBV20-1 to TRBJ2-3; TRBD2 might be the D (6 bases). The TCR comes from a male donor with ankylosing spondylitis. As DNA, the CDR3 is TGCAGTGCTAGGTTGGGAGGCGAGACAGATACGCAGTATTTT. Its protein product is CSARLGGETDTQYF.